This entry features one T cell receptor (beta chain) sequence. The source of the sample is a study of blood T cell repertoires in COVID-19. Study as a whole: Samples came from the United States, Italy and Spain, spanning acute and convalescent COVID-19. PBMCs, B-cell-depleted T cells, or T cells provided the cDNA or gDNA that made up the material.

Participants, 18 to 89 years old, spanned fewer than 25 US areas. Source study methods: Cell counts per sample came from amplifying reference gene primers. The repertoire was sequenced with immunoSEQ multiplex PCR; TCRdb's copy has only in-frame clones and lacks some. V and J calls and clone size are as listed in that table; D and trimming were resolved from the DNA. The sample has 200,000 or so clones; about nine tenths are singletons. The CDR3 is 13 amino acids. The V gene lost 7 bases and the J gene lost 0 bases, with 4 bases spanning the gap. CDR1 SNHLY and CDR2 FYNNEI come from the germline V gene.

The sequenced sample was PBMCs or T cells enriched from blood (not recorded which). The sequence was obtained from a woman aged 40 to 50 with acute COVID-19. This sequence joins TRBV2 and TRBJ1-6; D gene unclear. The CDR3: CASKSSYNSPLHF. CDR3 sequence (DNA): TGTGCCAGCAAGAGCTCCTATAATTCACCCCTCCACTTT.